The text below deals with one TCR beta chain. Its antigen is currently unknown. Exclusion of patients followed from uncontrolled infection, other autoimmune disease, pregnancy or lactation. Clinical symptoms, serum thyroxine and TRAb, thyroid ultrasound and orbital computed tomography were used for the diagnoses. The sample is drawn from a study of T cells in Graves' hyperthyroidism and ophthalmopathy. General study points: Among thyroid clonotypes expanded above 0.001, most also appeared in blood. In simple terms, a model built on 13 V-J features told ophthalmopathy apart from stable hyperthyroidism.

Using RNA transcripts as the source, TCR beta CDR3 regions were amplified. The HTBI set primed first-round TCR CDR3 RT-PCR. TCRdb called the multiplex PCR reads again in MiXCR, with one record for every CDR3 protein. This sample has 550,000 to 700,000 distinct CDR3 sequences; just over 45% occur once, and the top ten carry roughly 19%. Germline lookup yields CDR1 LGHNA and CDR2 YNFKEQ. V gave up 4 bases and J gave up 4 bases; unmatched junction bases: 7. The CDR3 is 15 amino acids. This receptor was obtained from an adult woman with Graves' disease, either hyperthyroidism or ophthalmopathy (not recorded which). The chain couples TRBV4-2 to TRBJ2-5, with TRBD1 matching over 9 bases. Sequencing used peripheral blood or thyroid tissue (not recorded which). The CDR3 coding sequence is TGTGCCAGCAGCCGAACGACAGGGGGAGGAGAGACCCAGTACTTC. Amino acid sequence: CASSRTTGGGETQYF.